This T cell receptor (beta chain) came from a study of OX40 agonist ivuxolimab in advanced cancers. Looking at the study overall: Patients got intravenous ivuxolimab at 0.01 to 10 mg/kg every 2 weeks.

Clones were read by immunoSEQ multiplex PCR, and TCRdb kept only the in-frame ones, dropping some. Altogether about 50,000 clones are present, over 65% being singletons, with the ten largest covering approximately 2%. Source: CD4+ or CD8+ T cells sorted from blood, taken in a trial of the OX40 agonist ivuxolimab. The clonotype was recovered from an adult with an advanced solid tumor such as melanoma, head and neck, liver or kidney cancer.

The CDR3 loop reads CASRWQPTGELFF. The CDR3, as DNA: TGTGCCAGTCGCTGGCAGCCCACCGGGGAGCTGTTTTTT. The chain uses TRBV19 and TRBJ2-2, with no clear D. Trimming shortened V by 8 bases and J by 4 bases, and 11 bases separated the two germline ends. The germline V gene encodes CDR1 LNHDA and CDR2 SQIVND (reference sequence). This CDR3 has 13 amino acids. Looking up the rest from reference TRBV19 and TRBJ2-2 gives the full variable domain: DGGITQSPKYLFRKEGQNVTLSCEQNLNHDAMYWYRQDPGQGLRLIYYSQIVNDFQKGDIAEGYSVSREKKESFPLTVTSAQKNPTAFYLCASRWQPTGELFFGEGSRLTVL.